This TCR beta chain was retrieved from a study of T cell repertoires in cytomegalovirus infection. Study-wide context: Public TCR beta signatures were indicative of both CMV infection and a matching HLA type. Study-level findings and limits: Carriers of CMV plus the relevant HLA were identified by cumulative public TCR beta family frequency.

As regards this clonotype: What it binds is unknown.

The CDR3 has 12 residues. From germline, CDR1 is SEHNR and CDR2 FQNEAQ (reference sequence). V was trimmed by 0 bases and J by 5 bases, leaving 5 bases between them. TCRdb re-called the reads with MiXCR, one entry per CDR3 protein. The table records approximately 150,000 distinct CDR3 sequences, 17% of them present only once. The chain employs TRBV7-9 and TRBJ2-7; D call uncertain. The specimen sequenced was CD8+ T cells from PBMCs. The clonotype originates from a human donor in good health (CMV status not recorded). Some clones in this sample may be carry-over from other donors' samples. The CDR3 region has the DNA TGTGCCAGCAGCTTAGCGAACAACGAGCAGTACTTC. This sequence encodes CASSLANNEQYF.